This entry is about one TCR beta chain. Its antigen is not identified. Just one base apart from a much larger clone, this may be a read error. TCRdb reprocessed the reads via MiXCR and lists one record per CDR3 protein. Among about 280,000 distinct CDR3 sequences listed, approximately 22% were seen once. This entry comes from a study of T cell repertoires in cytomegalovirus infection. Study results and caveats: HLA-C-restricted, CMV-specific TCR beta clonotypes were dominant ex vivo.

CDR3 length: 16 amino acids. The V gene's germline CDR1 is SGHTA and CDR2 FQGNSA. This rearrangement joins TRBV7-2 to TRBJ2-7; 11 bases map to TRBD2. Source: cultured PBMCs, taken from culture after CMV antigen stimulation. The clonotype comes from a human donor in good health (CMV status not recorded). Some clones in this sample may be carry-over from other donors' samples. The CDR3 nucleotides read TGTGCCAGCAGCCAAGGACTAGCGGGCGGGTTTTACGGGCAGTACTTC. It translates to CASSQGLAGGFYGQYF.